Detailed here is one T cell receptor beta chain. Its antigen is still unknown. The record has no base qualities; no much larger clone is one base away. The data stem from a study of blood T cell repertoires in COVID-19 (TCRdb year 2020). The study in broad terms: Collaborator samples came from the United States, Italy and Spain and covered acute and convalescent phases of COVID-19. The dataset comprised deeply sampled blood TCRbeta repertoires from subjects exposed to, actively infected with, or recovered from COVID-19. Where HLA class I and class II types were available, the types were taken from metadata supplied by the sample provider, not from assay-based typing. Nearly every sample came with metadata listing a de-identified subject ID, COVID-19 status, age in years and sex. The prospective study material was composed of cDNA or gDNA derived from T cells, B-cell-depleted T cells, or PBMCs. The samples were drawn from the first 160 participants of the ongoing ImmuneRACE study and from 1,254 subjects provided by 6 global collaborators. A freely available public database, intended as a resource for researchers studying the immune response to SARS-CoV-2, is where the repertoires were released.

V lost 1 base and J lost 7 bases; the stretch between them is 10 bases long. The cysteine opens and the phenylalanine closes a CDR3 of 14 amino acids. Only CDR3 DNA remains: 42 bases, in frame from the first base. CDR1 and CDR2, per the germline V gene, are LGHNA and YNFKEQ. Enrolling through a virtual design, the prospective study's participants ranged in age from about 18 to 89 years and lived across some 23 United States geographic areas. To assign participants to cohorts, the prospective study relied on clinical history that participants themselves reported in a screening survey and a study questionnaire. ImmuneRACE Cohort 3 recovered participants were defined by two consecutive negative NP/OP PCR tests, healthcare professional clearance, or symptom resolution. In the prospective study, mobile phlebotomists collected whole blood, serum and a nasopharyngeal or oropharyngeal swab from each participant. Over an approximately 2-month period, participants in the prospective study had the option of providing additional blood draws and questionnaires. Blood samples from the prospective study were shipped frozen or at room temperature prior to DNA extraction.

Results the study describes overall, beyond this receptor: Clinical and demographic metadata were provided uncurated, with the amount varying by source and participant.

TCRbeta CDR3 regions were amplified from genomic DNA using the immunoSEQ Assay, a bias-controlled multiplex PCR. On the study's bioinformatics: Within the assay, amplification of reference gene primers was used to estimate how many nucleated cells each sample contained. Sequence reads were collapsed and filtered to measure the absolute abundance of every unique TCRbeta CDR3 rearrangement. Productive Simpson clonality was computed per sample as the square root of Simpson's diversity index over productive rearrangements. The source is immuneACCESS, and TCRdb retained only in-frame sequences with V and J called. Part of the clones is not carried over; for the studies checked, unresolved V genes explain less than half of this, and the remainder is unexplained. V and J calls and clone size are copied from that table; D and trimming were computed from the DNA. The sample records about 180,000 clones, roughly 85% of which are singletons. The ten largest account for about 9.4% of the sample.

This TCR derives from a woman between 18 and 29 years old who had recovered from COVID-19. The chain is encoded by TRBV4-2 joined to TRBJ2-2; the best D guess is TRBD2, with 5 bases matching. The sample was PBMCs or T cells enriched from blood (not recorded which). The nucleotide sequence is given as TGTGCCAGCAGCCAAGGTGGCCGGGGCGGGGAGCTGTTTTTT. Its protein reads: CASSQGGRGGELFF.